This T cell receptor beta chain was captured by sequencing in a study of cytomegalovirus exposure and HLA in healthy donors. In the PCR, 60 Vbeta and 13 Jbeta primers were used. The protocol was immunoSEQ multiplex PCR, while the TCRdb copy is restricted to in-frame clones and leaves out a portion. The table has tens of thousands of clones, 75% seen once. CDR3 length: 16 residues. The germline gives CDR1 MNHNS, CDR2 SASEGT. Trimming took 0 bases from V and 1 from J; bases not matched to a gene: 3. The V and J genes are TRBV6-1 and TRBJ2-1; 7 bases align to TRBD2. The sequence was obtained from a man in his sixties in good health and CMV-seropositive. The sequenced sample consisted of PBMCs. Here the CDR3 DNA reads TGTGCCAGCAGTGAAGCTCCAGCGGGGTCCTACAATGAGCAGTTCTTC. The encoded protein is CASSEAPAGSYNEQFF.